Listed below are T cell receptor beta chains from one sample, sequenced in a study of cytomegalovirus exposure and HLA in healthy donors. Only in-frame clones appear in the TCRdb table, and some are missing; sequencing was by immunoSEQ multiplex PCR. This sample yields 350,000 or so clones, of which 86% are seen a single time; roughly 0.8% belongs to the top ten. The sample comprised PBMCs. The receptors come from a woman aged 18-29 years in good health and CMV-seronegative. Both conserved end residues are part of each CDR3. The order of the fields is clone size, D gene, V gene, J gene, CDR3 DNA, CDR3 protein. D genes are given only for firm matches. Some rows have no size entry. The others give once, few or many, or a class for an expanded clone.

NA,NA,TRBV30,TRBJ1-1,TGTGCCTGGAGTGGGGCTCTCGGGGCTGAAGCTTTCTTT,CAWSGALGAEAFF
NA,TRBD2,TRBV27,TRBJ2-7,TGTGCCAGCAGTCGGGGGGAGAACTACGAGCAGTACTTC,CASSRGENYEQYF
NA,TRBD2,TRBV9,TRBJ2-3,TGTGCCAGCAGCGTAGGACTAGCGAAAACTAGCACAGATACGCAGTATTTT,CASSVGLAKTSTDTQYF
NA,NA,TRBV25-1,TRBJ1-5,TGTGCCAGCAGTGAAGGGGGGAAAGGTCAGCCCCAGCATTTT,CASSEGGKGQPQHF
NA,TRBD2,TRBV7-6,TRBJ2-7,TGTGCCAGCAGCTTAGTGTCTAGCGGGAGCGAGCAGTACTTC,CASSLVSSGSEQYF
many,TRBD2,TRBV7-6,TRBJ2-5,TGTGCCAGCAGCTTAACGGGAGGCGGCGGGGAGACCCAGTACTTC,CASSLTGGGGETQYF
NA,NA,TRBV18,TRBJ1-2,TGTGCCAGCTCACCCGAGTGGGCAGGGCGTCGTGGCTACACCTTC,CASSPEWAGRRGYTF
NA,NA,TRBV9,TRBJ1-2,TGTGCCAGCAGCCCGTGGGGGGAGGTTGGCTACACCTTC,CASSPWGEVGYTF
NA,NA,TRBV2,TRBJ1-5,TGTGCCAGCAGTGAAGAATCGAGTCAGCCCCAGCATTTT,CASSEESSQPQHF
once,NA,TRBV20-1,TRBJ2-5,TGCAGTGCCCAACGGCGGGAGACCCAGTACTTC,CSAQRRETQYF
NA,NA,TRBV15,TRBJ1-5,TGTGCCACCCGGGCAGGGCGCAATCAGCCCCAGCATTTT,CATRAGRNQPQHF
once,NA,TRBV29-1,TRBJ2-2,TGCAGCGTTGATCCAGAGGACACCGGGGAGCTGTTTTTT,CSVDPEDTGELFF
NA,TRBD1,TRBV7-9,TRBJ2-7,TGTGCCACAACCGGGACAGGGGGCCCCCACGAGCAGTACTTC,CATTGTGGPHEQYF
NA,NA,TRBV19,TRBJ2-1,TGTGCCAGTAGTAGTAGGGGTAGTTCCTACAATGAGCAGTTCTTC,CASSSRGSSYNEQFF
few,TRBD2,TRBV2,TRBJ2-5,TGTGCCAGCAGTCCTTTACTAGCGGGAGAAGAGACCCAGTACTTC,CASSPLLAGEETQYF
NA,NA,TRBV10-3,TRBJ2-3,TGTGCCATCAGTGCAGTAGCGGAAGCTAGCACAGATACGCAGTATTTT,CAISAVAEASTDTQYF
NA,TRBD1,TRBV6-6,TRBJ1-5,TGTGCCAGCTTACTGATGGACAGGGGACATCAGCCCCAGCATTTT,CASLLMDRGHQPQHF
NA,TRBD1,TRBV2,TRBJ1-1,TGTGCCAGCAGGGGACAGGGGGCGGGATGGGAGACTTTCTTT,CASRGQGAGWETFF
NA,TRBD1,TRBV5-1,TRBJ1-5,TGCGCCAGCAGCTTCACAGGGGAAGATCAGCCCCAGCATTTT,CASSFTGEDQPQHF
NA,TRBD2,TRBV4-1,TRBJ2-5,TGCGCCAGCAGCCAGGGAGCGGGAGGAGAGGAGACCCAGTACTTC,CASSQGAGGEETQYF
NA,NA,TRBV7-2,TRBJ2-7,TGTGCCAGCAGTCTTGCGGAGGGCCGGTACGAGCAGTACTTC,CASSLAEGRYEQYF
NA,TRBD2,TRBV6-1,TRBJ2-1,TGTGCCAGCATTACTAGCGGGAGTAAGGGTGAGCAGTTCTTC,CASITSGSKGEQFF
NA,NA,TRBV2,TRBJ1-2,TGTGCCAGCAGTGTATCAGGGAACTATGGCTACACCTTC,CASSVSGNYGYTF
NA,NA,TRBV6-5,TRBJ2-7,TGTGCCAGCGGCGCAGGGGTCTCCTACGAGCAGTACTTC,CASGAGVSYEQYF
NA,NA,TRBV5-6,TRBJ2-5,TGTGCCAGCAGCTTGGACAGACGATACCAAGAGACCCAGTACTTC,CASSLDRRYQETQYF
NA,TRBD1,TRBV7-2,TRBJ1-2,TGTGCCAGCAGCCCGGGACAGGGTTGGGGCTACACCTTC,CASSPGQGWGYTF
NA,TRBD1,TRBV7-8,TRBJ2-7,TGTGCCAGCAGCCCATGGGACAGTGCCCTCTACGAGCAGTACTTC,CASSPWDSALYEQYF
once,NA,TRBV7-9,TRBJ2-5,TGTGCCAGCAGCTTGTCAGGGTCTGAGACCCAGTACTTC,CASSLSGSETQYF
NA,NA,TRBV9,TRBJ1-1,TGTGCCAGCAGCGTAGATCAGTGGGCCACTGAAGCTTTCTTT,CASSVDQWATEAFF
NA,TRBD1,TRBV6-1,TRBJ2-7,TGTGCCAGCAGTGAGCGTCGGGGACAGGTCTACGAGCAGTACTTC,CASSERRGQVYEQYF
few,NA,TRBV2,TRBJ1-5,TGTGCCAGCAACGAGGGCTATAGCAATCAGCCCCAGCATTTT,CASNEGYSNQPQHF
NA,NA,TRBV27,TRBJ2-2,TGTGCCAGCAGTCCCCCTCGCGGGGAGCTGTTTTTT,CASSPPRGELFF
NA,NA,TRBV19,TRBJ2-7,TGTGCCAGTAGTATAGGTAGGTGGGATCGTAGCGAAGGAGGCGAGCAGTACTTC,CASSIGRWDRSEGGEQYF
NA,TRBD1,TRBV4-3,TRBJ1-2,TGCGCCAGCAGCCCACTGGTACAGGGGGAACTACTTGGCTACACCTTC,CASSPLVQGELLGYTF
NA,NA,TRBV4-2,TRBJ1-1,TGTGCCAGCAGCCAAGATCTTGTCAACACTGAAGCTTTCTTT,CASSQDLVNTEAFF
NA,TRBD1,TRBV9,TRBJ1-3,TGTGCCAGCAGCGTACAGGGGGAGGCTGGAAACACCATATATTTT,CASSVQGEAGNTIYF
NA,NA,TRBV4-1,TRBJ2-7,TGCGCCAGCAGCCAAGATTGGCAGGGTGCCTACGAGCAGTACTTC,CASSQDWQGAYEQYF
NA,NA,TRBV6-6,TRBJ1-4,TGTGCCAGCAGCCGCGGGAGCGGTAATGAAAAACTGTTTTTT,CASSRGSGNEKLFF
NA,TRBD1,TRBV6-5,TRBJ2-7,TGTGCCAGCAGTTATGCCGGGACAGGCTACGAGCAGTACTTC,CASSYAGTGYEQYF
few,NA,TRBV18,TRBJ2-7,TGTGCCAGCTCACCAGGGGCAGGGGTGGCCTACGAGCAGTACTTC,CASSPGAGVAYEQYF
NA,NA,TRBV11-2,TRBJ2-5,TGTGCCAGCAGCTCGGGGGTTCAAGAGACCCAGTACTTC,CASSSGVQETQYF
NA,TRBD2,TRBV28,TRBJ2-2,TGTGCCAGCAGTTTCGGCGGGAGGGCCCGCACCGGGGAGCTGTTTTTT,CASSFGGRARTGELFF
NA,TRBD1,TRBV27,TRBJ2-2,TGTGCCAGCCGTGCAGGGGGCGGAATCACCGGGGAGCTGTTTTTT,CASRAGGGITGELFF
NA,TRBD2,TRBV18,TRBJ2-7,TGTGCCAGCTCACCAACGCGCGGGGGTAGCGGGAGATCCTACGAGCAGTACTTC,CASSPTRGGSGRSYEQYF
few,NA,TRBV7-3,TRBJ2-7,TGTGCCAGCAGCTCCCAAGCGGCAGGGGAAGGCGAGCAGTACTTC,CASSSQAAGEGEQYF
NA,NA,TRBV15,TRBJ2-3,TGTGCCACCAGCAGATCGGGAGTGACAGATACGCAGTATTTT,CATSRSGVTDTQYF
NA,TRBD1,TRBV2,TRBJ2-7,TGTGCCAGCAGTGAAGGGGGACAGGGTTTTGTGCAGTACTTC,CASSEGGQGFVQYF